A selection of T cell receptor beta chains follows, all from one sample in a study of blood T cells in healthy people across ages. TCRdb reprocessed the 5' RACE reads with MiXCR, giving one entry per CDR3 protein. The sample includes some 640,000 distinct CDR3 sequences, around 48% of them seen just once. Sequenced: blood. Source of these receptors: a woman in her fifties or sixties in good health. The CDR3 runs from the conserved cysteine through the conserved F or W. Each record gives: D gene, V gene, clone size, J gene, CDR3 DNA, CDR3 protein. A D gene is named only where the DNA matches it firmly. Clone size is stated in some rows and not others, as once, few, many or a class when expanded.

-,TRBV5-1,-,TRBJ2-7,TGCGCCAGCAGCTTGGGTCCGACGGACCATACCTACGAGCAGTACTTC,CASSLGPTDHTYEQYF
TRBD2,TRBV7-3,many,TRBJ2-7,TGTGCCAGCAGCGAGAGCGGGGGTCCCCTCTACGAGCAGTACTTC,CASSESGGPLYEQYF
-,TRBV6-6,-,TRBJ1-2,TGTGCCAGCAGTTACACCGGGACCTACTATGGCTACACCTTC,CASSYTGTYYGYTF
TRBD1,TRBV28,-,TRBJ2-1,TGTGCCAGCAGACCCACTGACAGGGATGAGCAGTTCTTC,CASRPTDRDEQFF
-,TRBV29-1,-,TRBJ1-2,TGCAGCGTTCCTCGGGAGCCCGGCCTTAACTATGGCTACACCTTC,CSVPREPGLNYGYTF
-,TRBV5-6,few,TRBJ2-3,TGTGCCAGCAGGAAGGGAGGCACAGATACGCAGTATTTT,CASRKGGTDTQYF
TRBD1,TRBV7-9,-,TRBJ2-3,TGTGCCAGCAGCTCGTTGACACGACAGGGGGGATCCACAGATACGCAGTATTTT,CASSSLTRQGGSTDTQYF
-,TRBV13,-,TRBJ2-7,TGTGCCAGCAGCTTAGGCCGAGTCAGGAAGAGATACAATGAGCAGTACTTC,CASSLGRVRKRYNEQYF
-,TRBV6-6,-,TRBJ1-1,TGTGCCAGCACCCCATCGGGACACTGGGAAGCTTTCTTT,CASTPSGHWEAFF
-,TRBV20-1,once,TRBJ2-7,TGCGGCGCGGGACGACCCTCCAATGAGCAGTACTTC,CGAGRPSNEQYF
-,TRBV20-1,few,TRBJ1-2,TGCAGTGCTAGTGAGGACACTCTCCCCTATGGCTACACCTTC,CSASEDTLPYGYTF
-,TRBV7-2,-,TRBJ2-7,TGTGCCAGCAGCCCGCGTTGGGACGGTGGCTCCTACGAGCAGTACTTC,CASSPRWDGGSYEQYF
-,TRBV20-1,few,TRBJ1-1,TGCAGTGCTAGAGCGTGGGGAGACCCGAACACTGAAGCTTTCTTT,CSARAWGDPNTEAFF
TRBD1,TRBV6-5,-,TRBJ2-7,TGTGCCAGCAGTTATGACCCGACAGGGTGGTACGAGCAGTACTTC,CASSYDPTGWYEQYF
TRBD1,TRBV28,few,TRBJ2-4,TGTGCCAGCAGCGAGACAGGGATGGGTAGGAACATTCAGTACTTC,CASSETGMGRNIQYF
-,TRBV29-1,many,TRBJ2-5,TGCAGCGTATGGAGATACCAAGAGACCCAGTACTTC,CSVWRYQETQYF
TRBD1,TRBV20-1,-,TRBJ1-5,TGCAGTGCACTCTCGCAGGGGGAAGGCAATCAGCCCCAGCATTTT,CSALSQGEGNQPQHF
-,TRBV11-2,-,TRBJ2-5,TGTGCCAGCAGCTTAGAGGCAGCTATCACGACCCAGTACTTC,CASSLEAAITTQYF
-,TRBV7-2,-,TRBJ2-1,TGTGCCAGCAGCTTAGCGTGGGCGGGGAGCTCCTACAATGAGCAGTTCTTC,CASSLAWAGSSYNEQFF
-,TRBV6-6,-,TRBJ2-4,TGTGCCAGCAGTTACAGTCCCAGGGAAAACATTCAGTACTTC,CASSYSPRENIQYF
-,TRBV14,few,TRBJ1-2,TGTGCCAGCAGCCAAGCAGGTCGGGGTCTTTATGGCTACACCTTC,CASSQAGRGLYGYTF
-,TRBV29-1,-,TRBJ2-2,TGCAGCGCCCTGGACAGATCCACCGGGGAGCTGTTTTTT,CSALDRSTGELFF
-,TRBV29-1,-,TRBJ1-5,TGCAGCGTCCGCGGACAGAGCAATCAGCCCCAGCATTTT,CSVRGQSNQPQHF
-,TRBV6-2/TRBV6-3,-,TRBJ2-7,TGTGCCAGCAGTTACTATCTGACCTACGAGCAGTACTTC,CASSYYLTYEQYF
-,TRBV5-1,-,TRBJ1-1,TGCGCCAGCAGCTTGAACGGGGTGAACACTGAAGCTTTCTTT,CASSLNGVNTEAFF
-,TRBV28,few,TRBJ2-7,TGTGCCAGCAGTTCCGATCTCGACAATCTCTACGAGCAGTACTTC,CASSSDLDNLYEQYF
TRBD1,TRBV6-6,few,TRBJ1-4,TGTGCCAGCAGTTACGAGGGGACAGCGGGTGAAAAACTGTTTTTT,CASSYEGTAGEKLFF
-,TRBV24-1,many,TRBJ2-1,TGTGCCACCAGTGATTCAAGTAGCGGAGCTCGGGGGTACAATGAGCAGTTCTTC,CATSDSSSGARGYNEQFF
TRBD1,TRBV29-1,few,TRBJ2-3,TGCAGCGGCAGGACAGGGGGCACAGATACGCAGTATTTT,CSGRTGGTDTQYF
TRBD2,TRBV14,few,TRBJ2-1,TGTGCCAGCAGCCAAGTGCGGGGGGGAAGGCATACCAATGAGCAGTTCTTC,CASSQVRGGRHTNEQFF
TRBD2,TRBV7-9,few,TRBJ2-3,TGTGCCAGCAGCTTAGGGACTAGCGGATCAGATACGCAGTATTTT,CASSLGTSGSDTQYF
-,TRBV27,-,TRBJ1-5,TGTGCCAGCAGGAAGATGGGGGGCAGGAACAATCAGCCCCAGCATTTT,CASRKMGGRNNQPQHF
-,TRBV20-1,-,TRBJ2-7,TGCAGTGCTACCGGACAGTTCTCCCACGAGCAGTACTTC,CSATGQFSHEQYF
TRBD1,TRBV28,-,TRBJ2-7,TGTGCCAGCAGTTTCCGGGACAGGGGGACGACCTACGAGCAGTACTTC,CASSFRDRGTTYEQYF
-,TRBV4-2,-,TRBJ1-4,TGTGCCAGCAGCCAAGGCCCGGAGGCGTATGAAAAACCGTTTTTT,CASSQGPEAYEKPFF
TRBD2,TRBV7-2,-,TRBJ2-7,TGTGCCAGCAGCTTCGGAGTAGCGGGAGTATACGAGCAGTACTTC,CASSFGVAGVYEQYF
-,TRBV28,-,TRBJ1-2,TGTGCCAGCAGTTTGGTCGGACGATATGGCTACACCTTC,CASSLVGRYGYTF
-,TRBV20-1,many,TRBJ2-7,TGCAGTGCTAGAATTGGCGGGAAGTCCTACGAGCAGTACTTC,CSARIGGKSYEQYF